This entry is about one T cell receptor beta chain. In the study's own analysis: Counts of nucleated cells, estimated from reference gene primer amplification, were obtained. Generated by immunoSEQ multiplex PCR, the TCRdb table keeps only in-frame clones and is missing some. Clone size and the V and J calls come from that table; the DNA yielded D and trimming. The sample has 400,000 or so clones; over 85% are singletons. Seattle's cohort entered during active infection and was followed longitudinally. These data originate in a study of blood T cell repertoires in COVID-19. Study overall: Donors in the United States, Italy and Spain gave samples during acute or convalescent COVID-19. The cDNA or gDNA used as material had been derived from T cells, B-cell-depleted T cells, or PBMCs.

Unmatched junction bases numbered 3, after V lost 1 base and J lost 1 base. The V gene's germline CDR1 is SGHRS and CDR2 YFSETQ. This CDR3 is built from 15 residues. The rearrangement uses TRBV5-1 and TRBJ2-3; 7 nucleotides align to TRBD1. The sequenced material came from peripheral blood. The origin of this receptor is a man between 18 and 35 years old with COVID-19, enrolled during active disease. The CDR3 sequence: CASSLLGQGTDTQYF. The CDR3, as DNA: TGCGCCAGCAGCTTGTTAGGACAGGGCACAGATACGCAGTATTTT. Combining the CDR3 with reference TRBV5-1 and TRBJ2-3 gives the whole variable domain KAGVTQTPRYLIKTRGQQVTLSCSPISGHRSVSWYQQTPGQGLQFLFEYFSETQRNKGNFPGRFSGRQFSNSRSEMNVSTLELGDSALYLCASSLLGQGTDTQYFGPGTRLTVL.